Below, 3 T cell receptor beta chains from the same sample are listed, as sequenced in a study of CD4 T cells in relation to SARS-CoV-2 and coronaviruses. The antigens of these receptors remain unknown. TCRdb's table, derived via immunoSEQ multiplex PCR, lists solely in-frame clones and lacks some. This sample has more than 20,000 clones, with less than 85% found just once. Before the COVID-19 pandemic, during about 2011-2019, CD4+ T cells were taken from unexposed donors. CD4+ T cells were isolated from the cells after about ten days of culture. Input material: CD4+ T cells from PBMCs, cultured in vitro. Receptors were obtained from a human donor in good health.

This clone was seen only once. The CDR3 reads CASSLQGFAGNTIYF. In DNA form, the CDR3 reads TGTGCCAGTAGCTTACAGGGGTTCGCTGGAAACACCATATATTTT. The gene calls are TRBV19 and TRBJ1-3, with TRBD1 matching 7 bases. The CDR3 contains 15 residues. Germline V lookup: CDR1 LNHDA, CDR2 SQIVND (reference sequence). The V gene end was trimmed by 6 bases and the J gene end by 2 bases; junction bases not matched to a gene: 7. The variable domain in full, completed from reference TRBV19 and TRBJ1-3, reads DGGITQSPKYLFRKEGQNVTLSCEQNLNHDAMYWYRQDPGQGLRLIYYSQIVNDFQKGDIAEGYSVSREKKESFPLTVTSAQKNPTAFYLCASSLQGFAGNTIYFGEGSWLTVV.

The genes are TRBV5-1 and TRBJ2-5; tentative D call: TRBD2 (5 bases). Trimming shortened V by 0 bases and J by 2 bases, and 8 bases separated the two germline ends. The germline CDR1 and CDR2 sequences are SGHRS and YFSETQ. The CDR3 spans 14 residues. This CDR3 reads CASSLERGQETQYF. DNA of the CDR3: TGCGCCAGCAGCTTGGAACGAGGGCAAGAGACCCAGTACTTC.

The rearrangement joins TRBV2 to TRBJ1-5, with no clear D. V was cut by 5 bases and J by 0 bases, with 5 bases left in between. Germline CDR1 and CDR2: SNHLY and FYNNEI. CDR3 length: 13 residues. CDR3 region: CASSSDSNQPQHF. Written as DNA, the CDR3 is TGTGCCAGCAGTTCTGATAGCAATCAGCCCCAGCATTTT.